This T cell receptor (beta chain) came from a study of shared clonotypes between healthy human individuals. Some clones are missing from TCRdb's copy, which holds only in-frame ones; the method was immunoSEQ multiplex PCR. The sample contains roughly 2,500,000 clones, approximately 94% of which appear only once. The germline V gene encodes CDR1 SQVTM and CDR2 ANQGSEA. With V trimmed by 5 bases and J by 1 base, 9 bases remained unmatched. This CDR3 contains 15 residues. This TCR derives from a man in his late teens or twenties in good health. Some clones in this sample may be carry-over from other donors' samples. Sequencing was carried out using naive CD4+ T cells from PBMCs. The sample's subset: CD45RA+ positively selected. This chain connects TRBV29-1 to TRBJ1-2; the match to TRBD1 covers 8 bases. The DNA of the CDR3 is TGCAGCGTTTGGTCGGGGACAGGACTTAACTATGGCTACACCTTC. Translating gives CSVWSGTGLNYGYTF.